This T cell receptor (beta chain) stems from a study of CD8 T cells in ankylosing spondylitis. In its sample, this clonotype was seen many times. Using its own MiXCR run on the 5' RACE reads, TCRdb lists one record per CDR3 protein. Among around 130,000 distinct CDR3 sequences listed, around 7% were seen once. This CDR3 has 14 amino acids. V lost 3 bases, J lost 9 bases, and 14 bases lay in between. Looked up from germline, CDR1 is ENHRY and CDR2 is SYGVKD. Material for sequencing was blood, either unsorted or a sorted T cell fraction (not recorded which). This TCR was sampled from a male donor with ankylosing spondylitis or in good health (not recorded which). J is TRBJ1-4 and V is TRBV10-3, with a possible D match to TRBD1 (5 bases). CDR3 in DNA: TGTGCCATCAGTGACGACAGCGCCCGGCAAAAACTGTTTTTT. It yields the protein CAISDDSARQKLFF.